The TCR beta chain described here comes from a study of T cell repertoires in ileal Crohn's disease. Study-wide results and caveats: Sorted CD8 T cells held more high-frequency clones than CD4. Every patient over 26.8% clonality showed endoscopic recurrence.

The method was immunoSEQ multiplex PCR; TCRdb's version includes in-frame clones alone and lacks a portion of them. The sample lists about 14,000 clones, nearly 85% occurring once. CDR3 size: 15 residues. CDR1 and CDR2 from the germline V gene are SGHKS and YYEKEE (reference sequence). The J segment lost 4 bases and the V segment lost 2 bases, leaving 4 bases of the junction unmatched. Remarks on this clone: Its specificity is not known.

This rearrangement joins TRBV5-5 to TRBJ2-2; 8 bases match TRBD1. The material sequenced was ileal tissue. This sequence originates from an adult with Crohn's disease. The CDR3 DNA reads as TGTGCCAGCAGCTTACAACAGGGGGGCACCGGGGAGCTGTTTTTT. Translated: CASSLQQGGTGELFF.